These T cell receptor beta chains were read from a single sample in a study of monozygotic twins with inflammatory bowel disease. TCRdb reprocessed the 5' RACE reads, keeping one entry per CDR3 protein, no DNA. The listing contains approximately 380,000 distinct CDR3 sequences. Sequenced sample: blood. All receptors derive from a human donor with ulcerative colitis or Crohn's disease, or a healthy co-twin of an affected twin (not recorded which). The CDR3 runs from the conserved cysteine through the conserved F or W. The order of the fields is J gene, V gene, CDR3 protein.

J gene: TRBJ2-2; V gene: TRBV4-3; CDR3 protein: CASSRLGTPNTGELFF
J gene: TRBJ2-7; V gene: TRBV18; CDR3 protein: CASSPRLGEQYF
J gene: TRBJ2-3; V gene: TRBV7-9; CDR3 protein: CASSLGGQGFRLDTQYF
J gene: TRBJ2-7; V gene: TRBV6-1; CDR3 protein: CASSRPGTSYEQYF
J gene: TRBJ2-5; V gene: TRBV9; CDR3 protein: CASSVAVKETQYF
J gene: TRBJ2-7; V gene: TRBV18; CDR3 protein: CASSPGTGRSYEQYF
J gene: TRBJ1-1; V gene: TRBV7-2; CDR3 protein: CASSSEPHLNTEAFF
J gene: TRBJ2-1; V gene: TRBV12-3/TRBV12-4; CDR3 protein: CASSRTGTGNNEQFF
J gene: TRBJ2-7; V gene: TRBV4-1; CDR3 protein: CASSPGPSLYEQYF
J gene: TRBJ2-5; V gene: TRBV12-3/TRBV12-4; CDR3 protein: CASSLGRHQETQYF
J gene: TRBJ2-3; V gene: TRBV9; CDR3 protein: CASSVVLDTQYF
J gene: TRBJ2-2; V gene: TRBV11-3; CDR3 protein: CASSLGQGANTGELFF
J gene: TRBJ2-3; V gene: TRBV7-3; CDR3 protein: CASSLLRGGNTDTQYF
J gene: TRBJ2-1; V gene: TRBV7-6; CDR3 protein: CASSPYQGFGEQFF
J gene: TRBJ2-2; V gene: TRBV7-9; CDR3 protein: CASTRTGELFF
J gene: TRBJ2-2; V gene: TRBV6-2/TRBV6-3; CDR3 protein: CASSGGGLDTGELFF
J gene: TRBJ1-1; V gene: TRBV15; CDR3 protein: CATSRDGRASTEAFF
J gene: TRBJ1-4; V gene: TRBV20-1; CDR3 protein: CSASFPRGTNEKLFF
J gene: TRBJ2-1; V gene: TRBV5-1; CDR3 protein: CASSLARTGMDEQFF
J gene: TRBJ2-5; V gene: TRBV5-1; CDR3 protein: CASSLMASGEETQYF
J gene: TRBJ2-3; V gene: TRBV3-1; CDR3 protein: CASSQAGTRRSTDTQYF
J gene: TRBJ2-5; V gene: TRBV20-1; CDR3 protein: CSAGAGLGYSGKETQYF
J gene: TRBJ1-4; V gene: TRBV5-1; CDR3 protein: CASSLAPTGTNEKLFF
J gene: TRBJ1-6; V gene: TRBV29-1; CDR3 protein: CSVGDGHNSPLHF
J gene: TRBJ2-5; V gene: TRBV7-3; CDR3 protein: CASSSAGGEETQYF
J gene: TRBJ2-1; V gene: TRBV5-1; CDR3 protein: CASSLEGLAGGPSYNEQFF
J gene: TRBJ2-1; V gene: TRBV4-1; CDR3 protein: CASSQLPGENNEQFF
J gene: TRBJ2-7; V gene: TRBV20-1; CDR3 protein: CSARDVSGGVYEQYF
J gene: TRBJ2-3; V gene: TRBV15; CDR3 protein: CATSRVQRASTDTQYF
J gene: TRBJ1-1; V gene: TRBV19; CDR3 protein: CASSIRGEAFF
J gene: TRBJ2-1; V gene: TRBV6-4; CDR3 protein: CASSDGTNNEQFF
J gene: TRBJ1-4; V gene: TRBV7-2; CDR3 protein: CASSLLRSGRGNEKLFF
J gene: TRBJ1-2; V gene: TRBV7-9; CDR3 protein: CASSSGTGVRNYGYTF
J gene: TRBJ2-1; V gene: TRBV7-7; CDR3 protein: CASSHQGSMNEQFF
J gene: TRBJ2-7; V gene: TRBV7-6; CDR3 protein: CASSLSKGAPGYEQYF
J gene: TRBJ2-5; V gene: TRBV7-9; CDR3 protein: CASRQQGHETQYF
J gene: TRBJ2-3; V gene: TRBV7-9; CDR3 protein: CASSWKLARSTDTQYF
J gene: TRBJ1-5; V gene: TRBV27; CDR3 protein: CASSRDRDPFNQPQHF
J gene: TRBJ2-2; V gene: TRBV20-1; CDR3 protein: CSARDQDTGELFF
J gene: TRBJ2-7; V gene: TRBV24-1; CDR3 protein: CATSGGPPLYEQYF
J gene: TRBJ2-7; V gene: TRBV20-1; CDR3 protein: CSANRGRVEQYF
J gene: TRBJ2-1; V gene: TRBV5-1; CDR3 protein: CASSSGQAGGYNEQFF
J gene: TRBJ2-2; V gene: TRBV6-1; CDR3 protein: CASSFGTSGALRAGELFF
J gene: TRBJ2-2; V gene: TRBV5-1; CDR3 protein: CASSLDVQGPNTGELFF
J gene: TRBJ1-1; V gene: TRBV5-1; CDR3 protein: CASSLDRGSTEAFF
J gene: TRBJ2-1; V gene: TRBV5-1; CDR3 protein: CASSLEDHRDRRGNEQFF
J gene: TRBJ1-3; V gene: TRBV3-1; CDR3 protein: CASSPTGSHGNTIYF
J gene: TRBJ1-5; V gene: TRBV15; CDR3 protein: CATSRDGSQPQHF
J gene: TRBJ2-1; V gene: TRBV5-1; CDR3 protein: CASSLAAGGKSSYNEQFF
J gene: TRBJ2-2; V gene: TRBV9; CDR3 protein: CASSVAGRANTGELFF
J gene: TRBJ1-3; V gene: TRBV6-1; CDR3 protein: CASGRQGINSGNTIYF
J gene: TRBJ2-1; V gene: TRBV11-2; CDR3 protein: CASSLAARSYNEQFF
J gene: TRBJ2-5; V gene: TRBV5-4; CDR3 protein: CASSLESLQETQYF
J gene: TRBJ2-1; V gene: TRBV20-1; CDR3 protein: CSARNRVGYNEQFF
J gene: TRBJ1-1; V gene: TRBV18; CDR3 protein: CASTRTGPNTEAFF
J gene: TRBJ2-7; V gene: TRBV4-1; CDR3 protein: CASSQDWRGGSYEQYF
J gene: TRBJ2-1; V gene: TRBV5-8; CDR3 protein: CASSYDRGTYNEQFF
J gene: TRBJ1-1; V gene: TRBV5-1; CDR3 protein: CASSLAREDTEAFF
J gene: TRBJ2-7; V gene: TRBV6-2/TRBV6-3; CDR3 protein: CASSYSGRTYEQYF
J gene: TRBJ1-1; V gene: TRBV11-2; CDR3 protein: CASSRGQYMNTEAFF